Listed here is a single T cell receptor beta chain. Its antigen is not known. The sample comes from a study of T cell responses to AZD1222 COVID-19 vaccine. The study's findings and limits: Spike-specific TCR breadth and depth both grew after two AZD1222 doses.

CDR3 length: 13 residues. The ends were cut back, 4 bases at V and 2 bases at J, with 8 bases in the middle. From germline, CDR1 is MNHEY and CDR2 SVGAGI. The protocol was immunoSEQ multiplex PCR, while the TCRdb copy is restricted to in-frame clones and leaves out a portion. Here the sample spans roughly 60,000 clones, approximately 90% being singletons. The origin of this receptor is an adult in good health. The sequences come from peripheral blood, collected on day 0 of AZD1222 vaccination. The V gene is TRBV6-5, the J gene TRBJ2-5; D is uncertain. CDR3 sequence: CASSFTPQETQYF. CDR3 nucleotide sequence: TGTGCCAGCAGTTTTACACCGCAAGAGACCCAGTACTTC.